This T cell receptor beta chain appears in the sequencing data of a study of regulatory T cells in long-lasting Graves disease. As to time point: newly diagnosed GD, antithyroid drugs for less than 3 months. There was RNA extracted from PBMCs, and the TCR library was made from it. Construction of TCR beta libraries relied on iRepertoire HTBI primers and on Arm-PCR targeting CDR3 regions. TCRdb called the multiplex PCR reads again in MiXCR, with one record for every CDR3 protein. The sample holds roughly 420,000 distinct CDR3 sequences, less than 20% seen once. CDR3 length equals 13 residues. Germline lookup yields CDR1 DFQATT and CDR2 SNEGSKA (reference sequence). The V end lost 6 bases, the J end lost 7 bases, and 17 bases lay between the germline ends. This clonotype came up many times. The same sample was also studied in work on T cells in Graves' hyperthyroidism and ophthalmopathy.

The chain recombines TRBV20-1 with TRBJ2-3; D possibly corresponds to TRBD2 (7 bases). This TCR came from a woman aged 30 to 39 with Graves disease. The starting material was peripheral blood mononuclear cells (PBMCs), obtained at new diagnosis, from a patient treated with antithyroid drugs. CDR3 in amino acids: CSANRDYGYTQYF. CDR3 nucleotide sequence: TGCAGTGCAAACAGGGACTACGGGTATACGCAGTATTTT.